This TCR beta chain was obtained from a study of vaccination and CD4 T cells after COVID-19. Background on the study: A median of 72 days (range 14 to 241) separated dose two from the taking of post-vaccine samples.

This sample's treatment: approximately nine-day PBMC culture with coronavirus spike peptide pools or control peptides (ViraFEST assay). Two million PBMCs went into each well for culture with approximately 10 IU/ml IL-2 and around 10 ug/ml peptide pools. The count of this clonotype is one. Its specificity is unknown. The Oncomine TCR Beta short-read assay was applied to DNA of cultured CD4+ T cells. Genomic DNA was isolated from CD4+ T cells that had been cultured. From the PCR reads, TCRdb called clonotypes with MiXCR, one entry per CDR3 protein. Among roughly 14,000 distinct CDR3 sequences listed, over 45% were seen once. V lost 3 bases to trimming and J lost 5 bases, with 7 bases between them. Germline V lookup: CDR1 DFQATT, CDR2 SNEGSKA (reference sequence). The CDR3 is 11 residues long.

This TCR came from a human donor with COVID-19. The source was cultured CD4+ T cells from blood, collected after SARS-CoV-2 vaccination. The chain has TRBV20-1 and TRBJ2-5, with D perhaps TRBD2 (5 bases). This chain's CDR3 is CSARGVETQYF. The CDR3 DNA reads TGCAGTGCTAGGGGAGTGGAGACCCAGTACTTC.